Listed here is a single T cell receptor (beta chain). The data are from a study of cytomegalovirus exposure and HLA in healthy donors. In the PCR, 60 Vbeta and 13 Jbeta primers were used. Sequencing was performed with immunoSEQ multiplex PCR; in TCRdb, only in-frame clones are kept and a portion is missing. The table shows around 99,000 clones, with approximately 76% occurring only once. The CDR3 length is 16 residues. V was shortened by 6 bases and J by 0 bases, with 15 bases between the two germline ends. The germline V gene encodes CDR1 LGHNT and CDR2 FRNRAP. V is TRBV12-5 and J is TRBJ2-1, with D possibly matching TRBD1 (6 bases). The source of this sequence is a woman in her forties or fifties in good health and CMV-seropositive. The specimen sequenced was PBMCs. CDR3 in DNA: TGTGCTAGTGGCAAGGACAGTTTGAGCTCCTACAATGAGCAGTTCTTC. Protein: CASGKDSLSSYNEQFF.